Following are 31 T cell receptor beta chains from one sample sequenced in a study of Tregs in tolerant kidney transplant recipients. Method: immunoSEQ multiplex PCR; TCRdb's copy keeps in-frame clones and lacks some. In all, the sample yields roughly 50,000 clones. The source material was CD4+ T cells from blood, sampled before the transplant. These receptor sequences come from a human donor who received a combined kidney and bone marrow transplant.

The sequenced part of the CDR3 DNA is TGTGCCAGCTCACCAGGGACAGGGGAGTACGAG. It is translated as CASSPGTGEYE. The full-length CDR3 reads as CASSPGTGEYEQYF. The chain is built from TRBV18 and TRBJ2-7; 10 bases agree with TRBD1. Coverage ceases 3 residues before the CDR3 finishes, and the germline J gene fills in the end. CDR3 length equals 14 residues. CDR1 and CDR2 from the germline V gene are KGHSH and LQKENI. J gave up 4 bases and V 2 bases, and 2 bases lay outside the gene matches.

Comments on this clone: The read ends 3 residues shy of where the CDR3 ends; the end is completed using the germline J gene. The chain is built from TRBV20-1 and TRBJ1-6, with TRBD1 identical over 7 bases. Germline V gives CDR1 DFQATT, CDR2 SNEGSKA (reference sequence). The CDR3 is made up of 13 amino acids. V gave up 6 bases and J gave up 9 bases; unmatched junction bases: 8. This CDR3 reads CSAHTDRASPLHF. The CDR3 DNA, read in part, is TGCAGTGCCCACACCGACAGGGCTTCACCC.

A note on this clone: The sequence runs out 3 residues before the end of the CDR3; the remainder is reconstructed from the germline J gene. This chain uses TRBV5-1 with TRBJ1-2; a possible D gene is TRBD1 (5 bases). This CDR3 is 13 amino acids long. The ends were cut back, 2 bases at V and 6 bases at J, with 11 bases in the middle. Germline V lookup: CDR1 SGHRS, CDR2 YFSETQ. The CDR3 here is CASSFGGGNGYTF. The DNA read from the CDR3 is TGCGCCAGCAGCTTTGGGGGGGGAAATGGC.

Remarks on this clone: The CDR3 is cut off 3 residues early in the read; its end comes from the germline J gene. The chain couples TRBV20-1 to TRBJ2-1; D ambiguous. There are 13 residues in the CDR3. From germline, CDR1 is DFQATT and CDR2 SNEGSKA (reference sequence). V was cut by 6 bases and J by 0 bases, with 9 bases left in between. The CDR3 is CSAAHSSYNEQFF. The part of the CDR3 DNA that was read is TGCAGTGCGGCACACAGCTCCTACAATGAG.

About this clone itself: Sequencing ends 3 residues short of the CDR3 end; the germline J gene provides the rest. This chain connects TRBV7-9 to TRBJ1-4; 10 bases align to TRBD1. Germline values: CDR1 SEHNR, CDR2 FQNEAQ (reference sequence). J gave up 7 bases and V 4 bases, and 6 bases lay outside the gene matches. This CDR3 comprises 15 residues. Partial CDR3 DNA: TGTGCCAGCAGCTCACCCGACAGGGGGCTTGAAAAA. As protein: CASSSPDRGLEK. The full CDR3 reads CASSSPDRGLEKLFF.

A remark on this clone: The read terminates 3 residues before the CDR3 end, so the remaining end is supplied by the germline J gene. V and J are TRBV19 and TRBJ1-5; D is possibly TRBD1 (5 bases). The CDR3 is 12 residues long. CDR1 is LNHDA, CDR2 SQIVND, per germline (reference sequence). The CDR3 loop is CASSNRTLPQHF. Incomplete CDR3 DNA: TGTGCCAGTAGTAACAGGACCCTTCCC.

Concerning this clone itself: The read terminates 3 residues before the CDR3 end, so the remaining end is supplied by the germline J gene. The chain uses TRBV5-1 and TRBJ1-6; 7 nucleotides match TRBD1. This CDR3 is 15 amino acids long. Germline-derived CDR1 and CDR2 are SGHRS and YFSETQ. After removal of 3 bases from V and 10 bases from J, the junction contained 10 bases not matched to a gene. Partial CDR3 DNA: TGCGCCAGCAGCTATTCCACGACAGGGTCATCACCC. It specifies CASSYSTTGSSP. The whole CDR3 protein reads CASSYSTTGSSPLHF. The entire variable domain, with the rest obtained from reference TRBV5-1 and TRBJ1-6, is as follows: KAGVTQTPRYLIKTRGQQVTLSCSPISGHRSVSWYQQTPGQGLQFLFEYFSETQRNKGNFPGRFSGRQFSNSRSEMNVSTLELGDSALYLCASSYSTTGSSPLHFGNGTRLTVT.

In regard to this clone: Read data end 3 residues before the CDR3 end; the end is taken from the germline J gene. This chain uses TRBV7-2 with TRBJ2-7, with 7 bases that match TRBD1. Germline CDR1 is SGHTA and CDR2 is FQGNSA. CDR3 length: 13 amino acids. Losses at the gene ends were 6 bases for V and 2 bases for J; bases not matched to a gene: 4. The CDR3 DNA, read in part, is TGTGCCAGCAGTCGGACAGGCACCTACGAG. It is translated as CASSRTGTYE. The entire CDR3 sequence reads CASSRTGTYEQYF.

CDR3 residues: CASSLGGGGTEAFF. Incomplete CDR3 DNA: TGTGCCAGCAGCTTAGGGGGGGGCGGCACTGAA. The genes are TRBV11-2 and TRBJ1-1; D may be TRBD1 (6 bases). The CDR3 end is not reached by the read, which stops 3 residues before it; the germline J gene fills it in. Trimming shortened V by 1 base and J by 4 bases, and 10 bases separated the two germline ends. Germline V gene lookup returns CDR1 SGHAT and CDR2 FQNNGV. The CDR3 contains 14 residues.

Note on this clone: The sequenced fragment ends 3 residues before the CDR3 boundary, so the rest is inferred from the germline J gene. The rearrangement uses TRBV19 and TRBJ2-3; D possibly matches TRBD1 or TRBD2 (6 bases each). The V and J ends lost 3 bases and 4 bases respectively, with 17 bases between them. CDR3 length: 16 amino acids. The germline CDR1 and CDR2 sequences are LNHDA and SQIVND (reference sequence). The CDR3 sequence: CASSIAQGGPADTQYF. CDR3 bases read: TGTGCCAGTAGTATTGCACAGGGAGGACCGGCAGATACG.

Comments on this clone: The read stops 3 residues short of the end of the CDR3; the missing end is completed from the germline J gene. V gene TRBV6-1 combines with J gene TRBJ1-3; 12 nucleotides match TRBD1. CDR3 length: 15 amino acids. Germline CDR1 reads MNHNS; CDR2 reads SASEGT. The part of the CDR3 DNA that was read is TGTGCCAGCAGTGACCGGGACAGGGGGCACCGACCC. As protein: CASSDRDRGHRP. The full-length CDR3 reads as CASSDRDRGHRPIYF.

Comments on this clone: The read falls 3 residues short of the CDR3 end, and the missing part is taken from the germline J gene. The J gene is TRBJ2-4, the V gene TRBV6-2 or TRBV6-3; D is possibly TRBD1 (5 bases). CDR3 length: 15 amino acids. Trimming took off 0 bases at V and 2 bases at J, with 8 bases between the two ends. CDR1 is MNHEY and CDR2 is SVGEGT in the germline V gene. This CDR3 is CASSYSRASKNIQYF. The CDR3 bases that were read are TGTGCCAGCAGTTACTCCAGGGCCTCCAAAAACATT.

Points on this clone: Sequencing ends 3 residues short of the CDR3 end; the germline J gene provides the rest. The chain employs TRBV6-1 and TRBJ1-6; 7 bases are shared with TRBD1. Germline CDR1 MNHNS, CDR2 SASEGT. The junction had 6 bases not matched to a gene; V was cut back by 0 bases and J by 7 bases. The CDR3 runs 16 residues. Here the CDR3 reads CASSEALGQVNSPLHF. CDR3 bases read: TGTGCCAGCAGTGAAGCCTTAGGACAGGTCAATTCACCC.

As regards this clone: The read terminates 3 residues before the CDR3 end, so the remaining end is supplied by the germline J gene. The chain recombines TRBV19 with TRBJ2-2; the match to TRBD1 covers 10 bases. Germline V gene lookup returns CDR1 LNHDA and CDR2 SQIVND (reference sequence). The CDR3 has 15 residues. Trimming cost V 5 bases and J 8 bases; bases outside gene matches: 8. The CDR3 here is CASSPGTGEGGELFF. The sequenced part of the CDR3 DNA is TGTGCCAGTAGTCCCGGGACAGGGGAAGGTGGGGAG.

To note about this clone: The CDR3 end lies 3 residues beyond the end of the read and is filled in from the germline J gene. The J gene is TRBJ1-4, the V gene TRBV14, with D possibly being TRBD1 (6 bases). This CDR3 region has 15 residues. With 0 bases removed from V and 4 bases from J, the gap between germline ends came to 9 bases. In germline, CDR1 is SGHDN, CDR2 FVKESK. CDR3 bases read: TGTGCCAGCAGCCAAGATGGGGGCTTTAATGAAAAA. Protein product: CASSQDGGFNEK. The CDR3 reads in full as CASSQDGGFNEKLFF.

A remark on this clone: The CDR3 goes on 3 residues after the read ends, and that part is filled in from the germline J gene. The chain recombines TRBV20-1 with TRBJ1-2, with D perhaps matching TRBD1 (5 bases). Germline V gives CDR1 DFQATT, CDR2 SNEGSKA (reference sequence). With 4 bases removed from V and 7 bases from J, the gap between germline ends came to 7 bases. CDR3 length: 10 amino acids. CDR3 sequence: CSATGLGYTF. Incomplete CDR3 DNA: TGCAGTGCTACGGGACTTGGC.

This CDR3 reads CASSPIGGGPAFYEQYF. The CDR3 bases that were read are TGTGCCAGCTCCCCTATAGGGGGGGGGCCAGCCTTCTACGAG. J is TRBJ2-7 and V is TRBV18; TRBD2 might be the D (7 bases). The missing CDR3 end, 3 residues past where the read stops, is filled in from the germline J gene. This CDR3 comprises 17 residues. Germline V CDR1 and CDR2: KGHSH, LQKENI. Trimming left V 6 bases short and J 3 bases short, with 24 bases between.

With respect to this clone: The read is 3 residues too short to cover the CDR3 end, so that end is filled in from the germline J gene. V usage is TRBV7-2 and J usage is TRBJ2-7; 7 bases match TRBD2. This CDR3 spans 15 amino acids. Germline V gene data show CDR1 as SGHTA and CDR2 as FQGNSA. V shed 6 bases and J 4 bases; nucleotides not matched to a gene: 12. CDR3 DNA, as far as it was read: TGTGCCAGCAGACTAGCGCCTAGCGGAGGGTACGAG. Translation: CASRLAPSGGYE. The full CDR3 reads CASRLAPSGGYEQYF.

CDR3 amino acids: CASSVQGWGTEAFF. The CDR3 bases that were read are TGTGCCAGCAGTGTACAGGGCTGGGGGACTGAA. This chain links TRBV2 with TRBJ1-1; D is perhaps TRBD1 (6 bases). The read finishes 3 residues shy of the CDR3 end, and the germline J gene is used to complete it. V was clipped by 4 bases and J by 5 bases, with 14 bases between them. The CDR3 is made up of 14 amino acids. CDR1 and CDR2 (germline): SNHLY, FYNNEI. The full variable domain, in which reference TRBV2 and TRBJ1-1 provide the parts outside the CDR3, is EPEVTQTPSHQVTQMGQEVILRCVPISNHLYFYWYRQILGQKVEFLVSFYNNEISEKSEIFDDQFSVERPDGSNFTLKIRSTKLEDSAMYFCASSVQGWGTEAFFGQGTRLTVV.

With respect to this clone: The read terminates 3 residues before the CDR3 end, so the remaining end is supplied by the germline J gene. This sequence joins TRBV7-9 and TRBJ2-3; the match to TRBD2 covers 9 bases. V lost 5 bases and J lost 4; bases outside the gene matches: 4. Germline assignment: CDR1 SEHNR and CDR2 FQNEAQ (reference sequence). The CDR3 consists of 14 residues. CDR3 DNA (partial): TGTGCCAGCAGCCACCTAGCGGGACCAGATACG. It encodes CASSHLAGPDT. The full-length CDR3 reads as CASSHLAGPDTQYF.

Comment on this clone: The observed sequence ends 3 residues before the CDR3 terminus, with the missing tail filled in from the germline J gene. The chain couples TRBV6-2 or TRBV6-3 to TRBJ2-7; 9 bases map to TRBD1. J was trimmed by 5 bases and V by 0 bases; bases with no gene match: 2. The CDR3 covers 14 residues. CDR1 MNHEY and CDR2 SVGEGT come from the germline V gene. Incomplete CDR3 DNA: TGTGCCAGCAGTTACTCGGGACAGGGTGACGAG. Encoded protein: CASSYSGQGDE. The whole CDR3 protein reads CASSYSGQGDEQYF.

With respect to this clone: From the germline J gene comes the end of the CDR3, since the read stops 3 residues before it. V usage is TRBV11-3 and J usage is TRBJ2-5; weak D call: TRBD2 (6 bases). This CDR3 comprises 15 residues. Trimming removed 3 bases at V and 5 bases at J, with 16 bases between. Per germline, CDR1 SGHNT and CDR2 YENEEA. The chain's CDR3 is CASSFSSVERETQYF. Partial CDR3 DNA: TGTGCCAGCAGCTTCTCTAGCGTGGAGAGGGAGACC. The full variable domain, its missing parts supplied by reference TRBV11-3 and TRBJ2-5, is EAGVVQSPRYKIIEKKQPVAFWCNPISGHNTLYWYLQNLGQGPELLIRYENEEAVDDSQLPKDRFSAERLKGVDSTLKIQPAELGDSAVYLCASSFSSVERETQYFGPGTRLLVL.

A remark on this clone: The read ends 3 residues early relative to the CDR3; the germline J gene fills the gap. This chain links TRBV19 with TRBJ2-7; the match to TRBD2 covers 7 bases. Germline lookup yields CDR1 LNHDA and CDR2 SQIVND (reference sequence). CDR3 size: 14 residues. The V and J ends lost 6 bases and 4 bases, in that order; junction bases with no gene match: 9. The DNA read from the CDR3 is TGTGCCAGTAGGGGGGGAGGTAGCGGGTACGAG. Translated: CASRGGGSGYE. The CDR3 in its entirety is CASRGGGSGYEQYF.

Comment on this clone: The read terminates 3 residues ahead of where the CDR3 ends, so the germline J gene completes it. The V gene is TRBV7-2, the J gene TRBJ2-5, with TRBD2 matching over 11 bases. Trimming removed 0 bases from V and 5 bases from J; junction bases left unmatched: 5. The CDR3 loop spans 16 amino acids. The germline gives CDR1 SGHTA, CDR2 FQGNSA. CDR3 protein: CASSLAGTSGVETQYF. The sequenced part of the CDR3 DNA is TGTGCCAGCAGCTTAGCGGGGACTAGCGGCGTGGAGACC.

With respect to this clone: The DNA ends 3 residues before the CDR3 does, and the rest of the CDR3 is filled in from the germline J gene. This chain joins TRBV18 and TRBJ2-5; D ambiguous. CDR3 length: 15 amino acids. CDR1 KGHSH and CDR2 LQKENI come from the germline V gene. V lost 2 bases and J 1 base, leaving 11 bases between the germline ends. CDR3 protein: CASSPNKMLQETQYF. The sequenced CDR3 bases are TGTGCCAGCTCACCAAACAAGATGCTCCAAGAGACC.

With regard to this clone: Read coverage stops 3 residues before the CDR3 terminus; the germline J gene supplies the remainder. The J gene is TRBJ2-5, the V gene TRBV2; 10 bases match TRBD2. Germline trimming cut 7 bases from V and 4 bases from J; bases unmatched to any gene: 3. The CDR3 extends over 13 amino acids. Per the germline V gene, CDR1 is SNHLY and CDR2 is FYNNEI. The CDR3: CASILAGRETQYF. The CDR3 bases that were read are TGTGCCAGCATACTAGCGGGGCGAGAGACC.

Of note for this clone: Read data end 3 residues before the CDR3 end; the end is taken from the germline J gene. This sequence joins TRBV7-9 and TRBJ2-5; D remains ambiguous. The CDR3 contains 13 residues. V was cut by 5 bases and J by 5 bases, with 12 bases left in between. The V gene's germline CDR1 is SEHNR and CDR2 FQNEAQ (reference sequence). CDR3 bases read: TGTGCCAGCAGCCCCGTCCCCCTTGAGACC. This encodes CASSPVPLET. The entire CDR3 protein is CASSPVPLETQYF.

With respect to this clone: The CDR3 end lies 3 residues beyond the end of the read and is filled in from the germline J gene. The chain links TRBV10-2 to TRBJ1-1; possibly TRBD1 for D (6 bases). Germline V gene lookup returns CDR1 WSHSY and CDR2 SAAADI. The CDR3 has 13 amino acids. Trimming removed 9 bases at V and 3 bases at J, with 14 bases between. The CDR3 DNA, read in part, is TGCGCCAGTCTCAGGGGTGGGGACACTGAA. This gives the protein CASLRGGDTE. The whole CDR3 sequence is CASLRGGDTEAFF.

To note about this clone: The read finishes 3 residues shy of the CDR3 end, and the germline J gene is used to complete it. This chain links TRBV19 with TRBJ2-3; 11 nucleotides agree with TRBD1. V lost 5 bases and J lost 5; bases outside the gene matches: 3. This CDR3 spans 14 amino acids. The V gene's germline CDR1 is LNHDA and CDR2 SQIVND (reference sequence). CDR3 DNA, as far as it was read: TGTGCCAGTAGTCGGGACAGGGGGAGAGATACG. Translated, it gives CASSRDRGRDT. The CDR3 in its entirety is CASSRDRGRDTQYF.

Points on this clone: The DNA ends 3 residues before the CDR3 does, and the rest of the CDR3 is filled in from the germline J gene. The genes are TRBV7-8 and TRBJ1-5; 9 nucleotides line up with TRBD1. Germline assignment: CDR1 SGHVS and CDR2 FQNEAQ. V lost 5 bases and J lost 0; bases outside the gene matches: 8. The CDR3 loop spans 17 amino acids. The CDR3 sequence is CASSENRGRGSNQPQHF. CDR3 DNA (partial): TGTGCCAGCAGCGAGAACAGGGGGCGAGGTAGCAATCAGCCC.

With respect to this clone: The read is 3 residues too short to cover the CDR3 end, so that end is filled in from the germline J gene. The chain carries TRBV12-3 or TRBV12-4 and TRBJ1-4; the D gene is possibly TRBD1 (5 bases). V lost 3 bases to trimming and J lost 5 bases, with 7 bases between them. This CDR3 has 13 amino acids. CDR3 DNA (partial): TGTGCCAGCAGTTTCGGGGGAAATGAAAAA. It translates to CASSFGGNEK. The whole CDR3 sequence is CASSFGGNEKLFF.